The 15 T cell receptor beta chains listed next were all sequenced from one sample in a study of blood T cell repertoires in COVID-19. Data came from immunoSEQ multiplex PCR; TCRdb stores just in-frame clones and leaves some out. The profile shows approximately 300,000 clones, approximately 92% of them singletons. Sequencing was done on a sample of PBMCs or T cells enriched from blood (not recorded which). The receptors originated from a woman in her twenties or thirties who had recovered from COVID-19.

CDR3 sequence reads: CASSPLPGTGANSPLHF. CDR3 nucleotide sequence: TGCGCCAGCAGTCCATTGCCCGGGACAGGAGCTAATTCACCCCTCCACTTT. This sequence joins TRBV5-1 and TRBJ1-6; 8 bases fit TRBD1. V shed 5 bases and J 6 bases; nucleotides not matched to a gene: 13. This CDR3 is built from 17 residues. The germline V gene has CDR1 SGHRS and CDR2 YFSETQ. The full variable domain, with the rest looked up from reference TRBV5-1 and TRBJ1-6, is KAGVTQTPRYLIKTRGQQVTLSCSPISGHRSVSWYQQTPGQGLQFLFEYFSETQRNKGNFPGRFSGRQFSNSRSEMNVSTLELGDSALYLCASSPLPGTGANSPLHFGNGTRLTVT.

The chain has TRBV28 and TRBJ2-1, with D perhaps TRBD1 (6 bases). This CDR3 region has 14 residues. CDR1 and CDR2 from the germline V gene are MDHEN and SYDVKM. Trimming took 3 bases from V and 7 from J, leaving 13 bases between them. The chain's CDR3 is CASSFQGYVNEQFF. In nucleotides, the CDR3 is TGTGCCAGCAGTTTTCAGGGGTACGTGAATGAGCAGTTCTTC.

The rearrangement uses TRBV28 and TRBJ2-3; TRBD2 agrees at 10 bases. The length of the CDR3 is 15 residues. Germline trimming cut 5 bases from V and 6 bases from J; bases unmatched to any gene: 8. Per germline, CDR1 MDHEN and CDR2 SYDVKM. The CDR3 DNA sequence: TGTGCCAGCAGTAGTCAGTCTAGCGGGAGCGATACGCAGTATTTT. It codes for CASSSQSSGSDTQYF. Looking up the rest from reference TRBV28 and TRBJ2-3 gives the full variable domain: DVKVTQSSRYLVKRTGEKVFLECVQDMDHENMFWYRQDPGLGLRLIYFSYDVKMKEKGDIPEGYSVSREKKERFSLILESASTNQTSMYLCASSSQSSGSDTQYFGPGTRLTVL.

The chain is built from TRBV4-3 and TRBJ2-2; D gene ambiguous. Germline CDR1 reads LGHNA; CDR2 reads YSLEER. Trimming shortened V by 1 base and J by 6 bases, and 9 bases separated the two germline ends. CDR3 length: 14 amino acids. The CDR3: CASSQVVASGELFF. In DNA form, the CDR3 reads TGCGCCAGCAGCCAAGTTGTAGCATCCGGGGAGCTGTTTTTT.

The genes are TRBV9 and TRBJ2-7, with TRBD2 as a possible D gene (6 bases). The CDR3 has 13 residues. Germline loops: CDR1 SGDLS, CDR2 YYNGEE. Trimming cost V 6 bases and J 6 bases, with 16 bases left between them. The CDR3 DNA follows: TGTGCCAGCACAAGGGACTCGCAGGGCGAGCAGTACTTC. The encoded protein is CASTRDSQGEQYF.

The chain recombines TRBV28 with TRBJ1-6, with 10 bases fitting TRBD1. Germline values: CDR1 MDHEN, CDR2 SYDVKM. This CDR3 region has 13 residues. With 7 bases clipped from V and 9 bases from J, the junction kept 3 bases outside the gene matches. The CDR3 DNA sequence: TGTGCCAGCACCAGACAGGGGGCTTCACCCCTCCACTTT. Residues: CASTRQGASPLHF.

The chain joins TRBV10-3 to TRBJ1-2; weak D call: TRBD1 (5 bases). CDR3 length equals 13 residues. V lost 4 bases and J 4 bases, leaving 10 bases between the germline ends. Germline-derived CDR1 and CDR2 are ENHRY and SYGVKD. The chain's CDR3 is CAISGGRVYGYTF. The CDR3 nucleotides are TGTGCCATCAGTGGAGGCAGGGTCTATGGCTACACCTTC.

In its sample, this clone was seen once. The rearrangement links TRBV11-2 to TRBJ2-7; D is unresolved. V gave up 5 bases and J gave up 7 bases, with 21 bases separating them. CDR3 length: 15 residues. Germline CDR1 SGHAT, CDR2 FQNNGV. CDR3 nucleotide sequence: TGTGCCAGCAGCCTCCCCGTCGGTCCCATAGTGGAGCAGTACTTC. Its protein product is CASSLPVGPIVEQYF.

The rearrangement links TRBV3-1 (or the pseudogene TRBV3-2) to TRBJ2-4; TRBD2 agrees at 7 bases. Germline CDR1 and CDR2: LGHDT and YNNKEL (reference sequence). This CDR3 is 17 amino acids long. Losses at the gene ends were 4 bases for V and 0 bases for J; bases not matched to a gene: 9. The CDR3 region is CASSPPEASGAKNIQYF. CDR3 sequence (DNA): TGTGCCAGCAGCCCCCCCGAGGCTAGCGGAGCCAAAAACATTCAGTACTTC.

The V and J genes are TRBV19 and TRBJ2-1; 9 bases agree with TRBD1. After removal of 4 bases from V and 10 bases from J, the junction contained 8 bases not matched to a gene. The CDR3 sequence is 14 residues long. Germline loops: CDR1 LNHDA, CDR2 SQIVND (reference sequence). This CDR3 is CASSKGTGSKEQFF. The CDR3 coding sequence is TGTGCCAGTAGTAAGGGGACAGGGTCGAAGGAGCAGTTCTTC.

The V call is TRBV18, the J call TRBJ1-1; D may be TRBD1 (5 bases). CDR3 size: 13 residues. Germline V gene lookup returns CDR1 KGHSH and CDR2 LQKENI. Trimming took off 6 bases at V and 1 base at J, with 9 bases between the two ends. CDR3 region: CASSLQENTEAFF. CDR3 nucleotides: TGTGCCAGCTCCTTACAGGAGAACACTGAAGCTTTCTTT.

The V gene is TRBV6-1, the J gene TRBJ2-5; 16 bases agree with TRBD2. CDR3 length: 18 amino acids. Germline CDR1 MNHNS, CDR2 SASEGT. V was clipped by 4 bases and J by 2 bases; unmatched bases: 7. CDR3 sequence (DNA): TGTGCCAGCAGTGCAGGAGGGACTAGCGGGGGGGGGCAAGAGACCCAGTACTTC. Residues: CASSAGGTSGGGQETQYF.

This chain uses TRBV5-4 with TRBJ2-7; TRBD1 aligns across 7 bases. Germline V gene sequence: CDR1 SGHNT, CDR2 YYREEE (reference sequence). The CDR3 consists of 15 residues. The V segment lost 4 bases and the J segment 6 bases; nucleotides outside the gene matches: 13. The CDR3 reads CASSPRTGPSGEQYF. In DNA form, the CDR3 reads TGTGCCAGCAGCCCCCGGACAGGACCCTCGGGCGAGCAGTACTTC.

The chain joins TRBV11-2 to TRBJ2-7, with 9 positions matching TRBD1. Losses at the gene ends were 3 bases for V and 3 bases for J; bases not matched to a gene: 3. CDR1 SGHAT and CDR2 FQNNGV come from the germline V gene. The CDR3 consists of 14 residues. The CDR3: CASSFTGGGYEQYF. The CDR3 DNA follows: TGTGCCAGCAGCTTTACAGGGGGCGGCTACGAGCAGTACTTC.

In DNA form, the CDR3 reads TGTGCCAGCAGCTCCCTCGCGGGAGTGGGTGTTGGTGAGCAGTTCTTC. It translates to CASSSLAGVGVGEQFF. The chain recombines TRBV11-3 with TRBJ2-1, with TRBD2 matching over 7 bases. J gave up 9 bases and V 4 bases, and 15 bases lay outside the gene matches. This CDR3 has 16 residues. Germline V gene lookup returns CDR1 SGHNT and CDR2 YENEEA.